What follows are 16 T cell receptor beta chains derived from one specimen sequenced in a study of OX40 agonist ivuxolimab in advanced cancers. Repertoires were generated with immunoSEQ multiplex PCR, while TCRdb's copy carries only in-frame clones and drops some. This sample has roughly 48,000 clones, with roughly 91% found just once. Material: CD4+ or CD8+ T cells sorted from blood, obtained in a trial of the OX40 agonist ivuxolimab. The receptors shown here come from an adult with an advanced solid tumor such as melanoma, head and neck, liver or kidney cancer.

Concerning this clone: This sample includes further DNA sequences coding for the same CDR3. The rearrangement uses TRBV4-1 and TRBJ1-2, with unresolved D. The CDR3 consists of 13 residues. The germline CDR1 and CDR2 sequences are MGHRA and YSYEKL. V was clipped by 1 base and J by 5 bases, with 8 bases between them. The DNA for the CDR3 is TGCGCCAGCAGCCAAGGGGCAGCATATGGCTACACCTTC. Protein sequence: CASSQGAAYGYTF.

V is TRBV7-9 and J is TRBJ2-1, with 8 bases that match TRBD2. CDR1 SEHNR and CDR2 FQNEAQ come from the germline V gene (reference sequence). The CDR3 sequence is 16 residues long. Losses at the gene ends were 5 bases for V and 8 bases for J; bases not matched to a gene: 14. The CDR3 loop reads CASSQFLGLVGDEQFF. The CDR3 DNA reads as TGTGCCAGCAGCCAATTCCTGGGACTAGTTGGCGATGAGCAGTTCTTC.

This clone was counted a single time. V is TRBV5-6 and J is TRBJ2-1; D uncertain. The length of the CDR3 is 14 residues. Germline lookup yields CDR1 SGHDT and CDR2 YYEEEE. V was trimmed by 4 bases and J by 3 bases, leaving 11 bases between them. The CDR3 sequence: CASSPVLNYNEQFF. CDR3 nucleotides: TGTGCCAGCAGCCCTGTCCTTAACTACAATGAGCAGTTCTTC.

CDR3 sequence reads: CASRGRGENQPQHF. The CDR3, as DNA: TGTGCCAGCAGGGGGCGCGGGGAAAATCAGCCCCAGCATTTT. The rearrangement links TRBV28 to TRBJ1-5, with D perhaps TRBD1 (5 bases). The V gene lost 6 bases and the J gene lost 4 bases, with 13 bases spanning the gap. In germline, CDR1 is MDHEN, CDR2 SYDVKM. The CDR3 has 14 amino acids. The whole variable domain, remainder taken from reference TRBV28 and TRBJ1-5, is DVKVTQSSRYLVKRTGEKVFLECVQDMDHENMFWYRQDPGLGLRLIYFSYDVKMKEKGDIPEGYSVSREKKERFSLILESASTNQTSMYLCASRGRGENQPQHFGDGTRLSIL.

The CDR3 here is CASSPVMTEAFF. The CDR3 coding sequence is TGTGCCAGCAGCCCAGTTATGACTGAAGCTTTCTTT. The genes are TRBV11-2 and TRBJ1-1; unclear D gene. The germline V gene encodes CDR1 SGHAT and CDR2 FQNNGV. The CDR3 consists of 12 residues. The germline V and J ends were trimmed by 5 bases and 5 bases, with 9 bases remaining between them.

In DNA, the CDR3 is TGTGCCAGCACCCTAGAAGTGGGACTAGCGGCGAATGAGCAGTTCTTC. Translation: CASTLEVGLAANEQFF. The chain has TRBV4-2 and TRBJ2-1, with 11 positions matching TRBD2. CDR3 length: 16 residues. Germline V gene data show CDR1 as LGHNA and CDR2 as YNFKEQ. V was clipped by 7 bases and J by 7 bases; unmatched bases: 12.

The chain has TRBV29-1 and TRBJ2-7; no clear D. Germline values: CDR1 SQVTM, CDR2 ANQGSEA. The CDR3 extends over 14 amino acids. V lost 3 bases and J lost 0, with 12 bases in between. CDR3 in DNA: TGCAGCGTTGATGGTGGCCCGAGCTCCTACGAGCAGTACTTC. Translation: CSVDGGPSSYEQYF.

This chain uses TRBV30 with TRBJ2-1, with 10 bases aligning to TRBD2. Per the germline V gene, CDR1 is GTSNPN and CDR2 is SVGIG (reference sequence). CDR3 length equals 13 residues. V shed 4 bases, J shed 8 bases, and the junction held 5 bases outside the gene matches. The CDR3 DNA reads TGTGCCTGGAATCTAGCGGGAGTGGATGAGCAGTTCTTC. Translated, it gives CAWNLAGVDEQFF.

The genes are TRBV7-9 and TRBJ2-1; 8 nucleotides align to TRBD2. The V gene end was trimmed by 1 base and the J gene end by 5 bases; junction bases not matched to a gene: 7. CDR3 size: 16 residues. Germline assignment: CDR1 SEHNR and CDR2 FQNEAQ (reference sequence). The CDR3 coding sequence is TGTGCCAGCAGCTTAGAGGCGGGGGGTCTTAACAATGAGCAGTTCTTC. Its translation: CASSLEAGGLNNEQFF.

The chain uses TRBV7-9 and TRBJ2-5; a weak D match, TRBD1 (6 bases). The ends were cut back, 2 bases at V and 4 bases at J, with 14 bases in the middle. Germline lookup yields CDR1 SEHNR and CDR2 FQNEAQ (reference sequence). The CDR3 is made up of 15 amino acids. The CDR3 loop is CASSLILRGRETQYF. The CDR3, as DNA: TGTGCCAGCAGCTTAATTCTCAGGGGAAGAGAGACCCAGTACTTC.

V is TRBV6-1 and J is TRBJ2-6, with D unresolved. This CDR3 is built from 18 residues. Germline V gene lookup returns CDR1 MNHNS and CDR2 SASEGT. Trimming removed 2 bases at V and 0 bases at J, with 14 bases between. Here the CDR3 reads CASSEFRVLRSGANVLTF. The CDR3 DNA is TGTGCCAGCAGTGAATTTCGGGTCCTACGCTCTGGGGCCAACGTCCTGACTTTC.

This clone turned up a few times. The rearrangement joins TRBV5-6 to TRBJ2-7, with 9 bases that match TRBD1. The CDR3 spans 15 residues. The germline V gene encodes CDR1 SGHDT and CDR2 YYEEEE. V lost 4 bases, J lost 2 bases, and 7 bases stayed unmatched. CDR3 DNA: TGTGCCAGCAGCCGGGACAGGGCGACTGCCTACGAGCAGTACTTC. Translating it yields CASSRDRATAYEQYF.

The chain combines TRBV28 with TRBJ1-5; D is undetermined. The CDR3 consists of 14 residues. V lost 6 bases, J lost 3 bases, and 12 bases lay in between. Germline V CDR1 and CDR2: MDHEN, SYDVKM. CDR3 in DNA: TGTGCCAGCAGCCTTCTCCCCGCCAATCAGCCCCAGCATTTT. It is translated as CASSLLPANQPQHF.

The V gene is TRBV5-6, the J gene TRBJ2-1; tentative D call: TRBD2 (6 bases). The CDR3 has 16 amino acids. V lost 4 bases and J lost 5, with 19 bases in between. The germline V gene encodes CDR1 SGHDT and CDR2 YYEEEE. The CDR3 region has the DNA TGTGCCAGCAGCCCCCGTTTGGGGGGAGTGAACAATGAGCAGTTCTTC. As protein: CASSPRLGGVNNEQFF.

The rearrangement uses TRBV5-4 and TRBJ2-1, with 7 nucleotides matching TRBD2. The CDR3 extends over 16 amino acids. In germline, CDR1 is SGHNT, CDR2 YYREEE (reference sequence). V trimming: 1 base; J trimming: 8 bases; junction bases outside the gene matches: 12. CDR3 DNA: TGTGCCAGCAGCTTGCCTAGCGGAATCCCGGGCGATGAGCAGTTCTTC. It codes for CASSLPSGIPGDEQFF.

The CDR3 sequence: CASSLALLEWQYF. The CDR3 bases are TGCGCCAGCAGCTTGGCCTTGCTAGAATGGCAGTACTTC. The J gene is TRBJ2-7, the V gene TRBV5-1; D is undetermined. CDR1 is SGHRS, CDR2 YFSETQ, per germline. V gave up 0 bases and J gave up 9 bases, with 13 bases separating them. The CDR3 covers 13 residues. Filled out from reference TRBV5-1 and TRBJ2-7, the complete variable domain reads KAGVTQTPRYLIKTRGQQVTLSCSPISGHRSVSWYQQTPGQGLQFLFEYFSETQRNKGNFPGRFSGRQFSNSRSEMNVSTLELGDSALYLCASSLALLEWQYFGPGTRLTVT.